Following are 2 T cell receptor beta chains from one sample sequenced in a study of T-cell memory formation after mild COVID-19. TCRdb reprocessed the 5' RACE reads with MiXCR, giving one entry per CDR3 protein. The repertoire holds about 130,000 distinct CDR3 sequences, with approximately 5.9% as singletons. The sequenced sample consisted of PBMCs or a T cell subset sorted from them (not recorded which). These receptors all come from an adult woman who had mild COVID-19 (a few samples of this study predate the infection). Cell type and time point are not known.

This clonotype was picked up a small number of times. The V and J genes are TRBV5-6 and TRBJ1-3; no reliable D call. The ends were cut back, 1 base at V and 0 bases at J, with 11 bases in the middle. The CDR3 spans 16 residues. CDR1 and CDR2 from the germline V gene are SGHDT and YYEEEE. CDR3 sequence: CASSLRSSHSGNTIYF. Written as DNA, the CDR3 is TGTGCCAGCAGCTTGCGGAGTTCACACTCTGGAAACACCATATATTTT.

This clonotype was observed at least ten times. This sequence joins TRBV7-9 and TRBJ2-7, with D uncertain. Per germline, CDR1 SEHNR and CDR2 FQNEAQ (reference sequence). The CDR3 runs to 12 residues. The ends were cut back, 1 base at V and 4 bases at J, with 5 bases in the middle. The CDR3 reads CASSLVPYEQYF. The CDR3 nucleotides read TGTGCCAGCAGCTTAGTACCTTACGAGCAGTACTTC.